The clone carrying this T cell receptor (beta chain) showed up just once. Extracted from the samples, RNA was reverse transcribed into cDNA to serve as the sequencing template. Sequencing used immunoSEQ multiplex PCR; TCRdb keeps in-frame clones, though not all of them. The data hold about 160,000 clones, with 80% to 90% observed a single time. From germline, CDR1 is SGHNT and CDR2 YYREEE (reference sequence). Trimming left V 4 bases short and J 7 bases short, with 9 bases between. The CDR3 loop spans 12 amino acids. These data originate in a study of CD8+ T cells in alopecia areata. This specimen consisted of CD8+ T cells sorted from blood, obtained at week 0. The V call is TRBV5-4, the J call TRBJ2-1; D not certain. The source of this sequence is a human donor with alopecia areata. CDR3 residues: CASSPADNEQFF. The DNA for the CDR3 is TGTGCCAGCAGCCCAGCAGATAATGAGCAGTTCTTC.